The 28 T cell receptor beta chains reported below all come from one sample, sequenced in a study of cytomegalovirus exposure and HLA in healthy donors. The PCR was carried out with 60 Vbeta primers and 13 Jbeta primers. The data were produced by immunoSEQ multiplex PCR, yet TCRdb's version contains in-frame clones alone and is incomplete. The table shows around 240,000 clones, with roughly 80% occurring only once. Sequenced: PBMCs. Every receptor here comes from a woman aged 40 to 50 in good health and CMV-seropositive.

This clone came up once. The chain links TRBV15 to TRBJ1-5; D is perhaps TRBD1 (6 bases). CDR1 is LNHNV, CDR2 YYDKDF, per germline (reference sequence). The CDR3 sequence is 16 residues long. Trimming left V 2 bases short and J 0 bases short, with 11 bases between. CDR3 amino acids: CATSRFQGHSNQPQHF. Written as DNA, the CDR3 is TGTGCCACCAGCAGATTTCAGGGACATAGCAATCAGCCCCAGCATTTT.

This chain links TRBV7-9 with TRBJ1-2; no clear D gene. This CDR3 region has 12 residues. Trimming removed 5 bases from V and 8 bases from J, with 12 bases in between. CDR1 SEHNR and CDR2 FQNEAQ come from the germline V gene (reference sequence). The CDR3, as DNA: TGTGCCAGCAGCCCAAGTGGAGGGGGCTACACCTTC. Amino acid sequence: CASSPSGGGYTF.

This chain uses TRBV5-1 with TRBJ1-1, with D possibly matching TRBD1 (5 bases). The germline gives CDR1 SGHRS, CDR2 YFSETQ. V lost 0 bases to trimming and J lost 3 bases, with 9 bases between them. There are 14 residues in the CDR3. CDR3 loop: CASSLERGYTEAFF. The CDR3 nucleotides read TGCGCCAGCAGCTTGGAACGGGGGTACACTGAAGCTTTCTTT.

The chain joins TRBV11-3 to TRBJ2-3; no clear D gene. This CDR3 has 12 amino acids. V was pared by 1 base and J by 5 bases, with 4 bases between. Germline assignment: CDR1 SGHNT and CDR2 YENEEA. CDR3 in DNA: TGTGCCAGCAGCTTAGTCGGAGATACGCAGTATTTT. Translating it yields CASSLVGDTQYF. Supplemented by reference TRBV11-3 and TRBJ2-3, the full variable domain reads EAGVVQSPRYKIIEKKQPVAFWCNPISGHNTLYWYLQNLGQGPELLIRYENEEAVDDSQLPKDRFSAERLKGVDSTLKIQPAELGDSAVYLCASSLVGDTQYFGPGTRLTVL.

The V gene is TRBV5-5, the J gene TRBJ2-1; TRBD2 aligns across 14 bases. Germline CDR1 is SGHKS and CDR2 is YYEKEE (reference sequence). The J segment lost 8 bases and the V segment lost 3 bases, leaving 7 bases of the junction unmatched. The CDR3 totals 16 residues. The DNA of the CDR3 is TGTGCCAGCAGCTGGGGACTAGCGGGAGCTGGCGATGAGCAGTTCTTC. Protein sequence: CASSWGLAGAGDEQFF.

This clone was recorded once. The chain joins TRBV7-2 to TRBJ2-7; TRBD2 aligns across 7 bases. Germline V gene sequence: CDR1 SGHTA, CDR2 FQGNSA. The CDR3 covers 15 residues. The trim removed 5 bases at V and 2 bases at J, leaving 9 bases unmatched. The CDR3 DNA reads TGTGCCAGCAGCGAGTTGGGCGGGGGACCCTACGAGCAGTACTTC. Its translation: CASSELGGGPYEQYF.

This chain uses TRBV12-5 with TRBJ1-1, with D unclear. V lost 0 bases to trimming and J lost 5 bases, with 7 bases between them. The CDR3 is made up of 13 amino acids. In germline, CDR1 is LGHNT, CDR2 FRNRAP. The CDR3: CASGLVPGTEAFF. CDR3 DNA: TGTGCTAGTGGTTTGGTTCCGGGTACTGAAGCTTTCTTT.

The table lists this clone with a few counts. V and J are TRBV19 and TRBJ2-7; D possibly corresponds to TRBD1 (6 bases). Trimming removed 6 bases at V and 5 bases at J, with 17 bases between. Germline CDR1 is LNHDA and CDR2 is SQIVND (reference sequence). The CDR3 runs to 14 residues. The CDR3 here is CASRPGHLPNEQYF. The CDR3 DNA reads as TGTGCCAGTAGACCGGGACACCTTCCGAACGAGCAGTACTTC.

The chain employs TRBV5-1 and TRBJ2-7; 8 bases are a match to TRBD1. Germline assignment: CDR1 SGHRS and CDR2 YFSETQ. Trimming took 4 bases from V and 3 from J; bases not matched to a gene: 12. The CDR3 consists of 16 residues. This chain's CDR3 is CASSPRPDRAGYEQYF. DNA for the CDR3: TGCGCCAGCAGCCCCCGCCCGGACAGGGCCGGCTACGAGCAGTACTTC.

V and J are TRBV9 and TRBJ2-2, with D unclear. The V end was cut by 3 bases, the J end by 1 base, with 7 bases between. The germline gives CDR1 SGDLS, CDR2 YYNGEE. CDR3 length equals 14 residues. CDR3 bases: TGTGCCAGCAGCGGAGTCGAGAACACCGGGGAGCTGTTTTTT. Translating it yields CASSGVENTGELFF.

This chain links TRBV1 with TRBJ2-7; TRBD2 is the table's D call, not checked against the DNA. TRBV1 has pseudogene status. The CDR3 length is 16 residues. The CDR3: CTSSRASGEDLYEQYF. The CDR3 nucleotides read TGCACCAGCAGCCGGGCTAGCGGGGAAGATCTCTACGAGCAGTACTTC.

This clone came up once. This chain connects TRBV7-3 to TRBJ2-1; D gene uncertain. This CDR3 comprises 16 residues. Deletions cut 5 bases from V and 0 bases from J, with 14 bases between. The germline gives CDR1 SGHTA, CDR2 FQGTGA. CDR3 nucleotide sequence: TGTGCCAGCAGCCCCCAAACAACAATCTCCTACAATGAGCAGTTCTTC. This gives the protein CASSPQTTISYNEQFF.

The chain employs TRBV6-5 and TRBJ2-5, with 9 bases lining up with TRBD2. The CDR3 spans 15 residues. The J segment lost 5 bases and the V segment lost 8 bases, leaving 12 bases of the junction unmatched. CDR1 and CDR2 from the germline V gene are MNHEY and SVGAGI. In DNA form, the CDR3 reads TGTGCCAGCTCTATTAGCGGGAGCCCGGGGGAGACCCAGTACTTC. This translates into CASSISGSPGETQYF.

As to this clone: The same CDR3 is also encoded by other DNA sequences in this sample. The rearrangement links TRBV6-5 to TRBJ1-4; possibly TRBD1 for D (6 bases). The V end lost 11 bases, the J end lost 0 bases, and 13 bases lay between the germline ends. Germline V gene sequence: CDR1 MNHEY, CDR2 SVGAGI. The CDR3 consists of 14 residues. CDR3: CASRGAATNEKLFF. For the CDR3, the DNA is TGTGCCTCCAGGGGAGCTGCAACTAATGAAAAACTGTTTTTT.

CDR3 amino acids: CASSPGDTPSTEAFF. Written as DNA, the CDR3 is TGTGCCAGCTCACCAGGGGACACCCCAAGCACTGAAGCTTTCTTT. The chain carries TRBV18 and TRBJ1-1; D is perhaps TRBD1 (6 bases). V lost 2 bases and J lost 4, with 14 bases in between. CDR1 is KGHSH, CDR2 LQKENI, per germline. This CDR3 is 15 amino acids long.

This chain connects TRBV5-1 to TRBJ2-3; possibly TRBD1 for D (6 bases). V gave up 0 bases and J gave up 6 bases, with 14 bases separating them. The CDR3 extends over 15 amino acids. From germline, CDR1 is SGHRS and CDR2 YFSETQ. CDR3 residues: CASSLGVQGIDTQYF. As DNA, the CDR3 is TGCGCCAGCAGCTTGGGGGTCCAGGGGATTGATACGCAGTATTTT.

DNA of the CDR3: TGTGCCAGTCCGCCTTTTCTAGGTAGCACAGATACGCAGTATTTT. This encodes CASPPFLGSTDTQYF. The chain recombines TRBV27 with TRBJ2-3; D is undetermined. Trimming left V 9 bases short and J 0 bases short, with 16 bases between. The germline CDR1 and CDR2 sequences are MNHEY and SMNVEV (reference sequence). CDR3 length: 15 amino acids.

This clone turned up a few times. The CDR3 here is CASSPPRDRGRYGYTF. The CDR3 nucleotides read TGTGCCAGCAGCCCCCCGAGGGACAGGGGCCGCTATGGCTACACCTTC. J is TRBJ1-2 and V is TRBV21-1; the table gives TRBD1 as D, unverified against the DNA. TRBV21-1 represents a pseudogene. CDR3 length: 16 residues.

The chain links TRBV19 to TRBJ1-1; D may be TRBD1 (5 bases). This CDR3 is built from 15 residues. Germline CDR1 and CDR2: LNHDA and SQIVND (reference sequence). Trimming pared 6 bases from V and 6 bases from J, leaving 20 bases between. CDR3 amino acids: CASSKPAGGIPEAFF. The DNA for the CDR3 is TGTGCCAGTAGCAAACCGGCGGGGGGGATTCCTGAAGCTTTCTTT.

This clone was seen only once. The chain combines TRBV7-9 with TRBJ2-3; 9 bases match TRBD2. Trimming removed 5 bases from V and 2 bases from J; junction bases left unmatched: 5. The CDR3 is 15 residues long. CDR1 is SEHNR, CDR2 FQNEAQ, per germline (reference sequence). The CDR3 here is CASSPLAGATDTQYF. The CDR3 bases are TGTGCCAGCAGCCCATTAGCGGGGGCCACAGATACGCAGTATTTT.

The chain recombines TRBV5-1 with TRBJ2-5; D is perhaps TRBD1 (6 bases). The J call may be incorrect, as the DNA end agrees better with TRBJ2-7. The CDR3 spans 15 residues. CDR1 is SGHRS and CDR2 is YFSETQ in the germline V gene. CDR3 sequence: CASSFDRFRSYEQYF. In nucleotides, the CDR3 is TGCGCCAGCAGCTTCGACAGGTTCCGCTCCTACGAGCAGTACTTC.

V gene TRBV6-1 combines with J gene TRBJ1-5; no clear D gene. CDR3 length: 14 residues. V was cut by 2 bases and J by 3 bases, with 8 bases left in between. Germline CDR1 and CDR2: MNHNS and SASEGT. Here the CDR3 DNA reads TGTGCCAGCAGTGAATTGAGGGACAATCAGCCCCAGCATTTT. This gives the protein CASSELRDNQPQHF.

The J gene is TRBJ1-1, the V gene TRBV2; no clear D. The germline V gene encodes CDR1 SNHLY and CDR2 FYNNEI. Trimming cost V 0 bases and J 10 bases, with 12 bases left between them. The CDR3 has 13 residues. The CDR3: CASSEAFVQVAFF. The CDR3 bases are TGTGCCAGCAGTGAAGCTTTTGTGCAGGTAGCTTTCTTT.

The chain couples TRBV7-2 to TRBJ2-5; 10 nucleotides match TRBD2. V shed 5 bases and J 2 bases; nucleotides not matched to a gene: 5. Germline-derived CDR1 and CDR2 are SGHTA and FQGNSA. The CDR3 length is 15 residues. The CDR3 DNA reads TGTGCCAGCAGCGCACTAGCGGGGACTCAAGAGACCCAGTACTTC. Encoded protein: CASSALAGTQETQYF.

J is TRBJ1-1 and V is TRBV10-3, with a tentative D call TRBD1 (6 bases). Trimming stripped 0 bases from V and 1 base from J, with 9 bases between. The CDR3 spans 15 residues. Germline values: CDR1 ENHRY, CDR2 SYGVKD. The DNA for the CDR3 is TGTGCCATCAGTGAGTCGAGAGGGGGGAACACTGAAGCTTTCTTT. Amino acid sequence: CAISESRGGNTEAFF.

The chain combines TRBV7-6 with TRBJ2-1; TRBD1 is a possible D gene (6 bases). The CDR3 is made up of 14 amino acids. Per germline, CDR1 SGHVS and CDR2 FNYEAQ. V lost 0 bases, J lost 8 bases, and 11 bases lay in between. The CDR3 coding sequence is TGTGCCAGCAGCTTAGCTGCAGGGGCATATGAGCAGTTCTTC. Translation gives CASSLAAGAYEQFF.

Notes on this clone: One end of the junction does not line up with germline, which may come from a read error. The V and J genes are TRBV4-1 and TRBJ1-1; 9 nucleotides match TRBD1. Per the germline V gene, CDR1 is MGHRA and CDR2 is YSYEKL. This CDR3 is 17 amino acids long. CDR3 sequence: CASSPLGLDRGLGVASF. CDR3 DNA sequence: TGCGCCAGCAGCCCCTTGGGGTTGGACAGGGGATTGGGGGTAGCTTCCTTT.

The J gene is TRBJ1-4, the V gene TRBV9; TRBD1 aligns across 9 bases. Germline lookup yields CDR1 SGDLS and CDR2 YYNGEE. V trimming: 2 bases; J trimming: 8 bases; junction bases outside the gene matches: 7. CDR3 size: 15 residues. The CDR3 protein is CASSVRQGEREKLFF. The CDR3 region has the DNA TGTGCCAGCAGCGTTCGACAGGGGGAGAGAGAAAAACTGTTTTTT.